Sequencing of this T cell receptor beta chain was carried out in a study of tumor and adjacent non-tumor tissue in lung cancer. Study outcomes and limitations: Compared with tumor, normal lung showed significantly lower TCR diversity.

This clonotype was observed a single time. Its antigen is not identified. Germline and junction disagree at one end, which may indicate a read error. No cell sorting was done before RNA was extracted from the tissue. The normal lung tissue was taken more than 3 cm from the tumor edge. Newly diagnosed lung cancer patients had thoracic surgery in China, August–late 2014, without prior chemotherapy. TCRbeta libraries were built with three rounds of nested PCR, modified from ARM-PCR. TCRdb processed the multiplex PCR reads anew with MiXCR; each CDR3 protein has one entry. The sample contains fewer than 75,000 distinct CDR3 sequences, approximately 73% of which appear only once. From germline, CDR1 is DFQATT and CDR2 SNEGSKA (reference sequence). The CDR3 contains 12 residues.

V gene TRBV20-1 combines with J gene TRBJ2-1; tentatively, D is TRBD1 or TRBD2 (5 bases each). The sequenced sample was distant non-tumor lung tissue. The sequence was obtained from a man aged 55 to 70 with non-small cell lung cancer. DNA of the CDR3: TGCAGTGCTATGGGACCGAATAATGAGCAGTTTTTC. It encodes CSAMGPNNEQFF.